Here is one T cell receptor (beta chain) with its context. Its recognized antigen is unknown. No base quality information exists; no much larger clone differs at one position. Healthy HIV-negative adults with no recently reported acute infections or vaccinations were included as donors. Every donor was a Caucasian adult residing in Nashville, Tennessee, USA. CD4+ T cells were enriched by magnetic negative selection, after which naive cells were positively selected on CD45RA and the negative fraction was taken as the memory subset. After blood collection by leukapheresis, PBMCs were isolated using Ficoll-Histopaque density gradient centrifugation and then cryopreserved in the vapor phase of liquid nitrogen. Purity and quantity of every magnetically sorted T cell population were checked by analytical flow cytometry. From each sorted fraction, genomic DNA was isolated and quantified by UV absorbance on a Nanodrop 2000c.

The sample belongs to a study of shared clonotypes between healthy human individuals (dated by TCRdb to 2020 to 2021). Notes on the research overall: A couple of women and three men aged 18 to 49 years were included in the cohort. Between about 0.94 and 8.9 billion PBMCs per donor were obtained by leukapheresis. Different laboratories and diverse techniques were used to prepare libraries and sequence TCR repertoires, to increase sequencing depth and limit assay-specific biases. To estimate repertoire size and how much clonotype sharing occurs between individuals, the study deeply sequenced the blood TCR repertoires of about five healthy adults. Per donor, three plates each were used for CD4 naive and CD4 memory, two for CD8 naive, and one for CD8 memory.

TCR CDR3 regions were amplified from genomic DNA by multiplex PCR using the deep immunoSEQ assay. Extracted genomic DNA from each cell subset was spread evenly across all wells of several immunoSEQ 96-well plates, with each plate serving as a replicate. For sorted subsets, approximately 0.2 ug of genomic DNA, equivalent to 25,000 to 35,000 T cell genomes, went into each replicate PCR. The purified libraries were quantified using a Qubit 3.0 fluorometer, sized with a Bioanalyzer 2100, and then quantified again using the KAPA Library Quantification kit. A separate single-read 150-cycle Illumina NextSeq 550 flow cell was used to sequence each immunoSEQ 96-well plate. On the study's bioinformatics: Because the immunoSEQ output included only junctional sequences and no quality scores, the filtering could not be the same as the filtering used for full-length reads. To assign V/J genes and CDR3, sequences were annotated using PyIR, a Python wrapper for IgBLAST v1.9, with IMGT germline references. Reads with weak V/J assignments (E-value above 1e-6), missing CDR3, stop codons, out-of-frame junctions, or ambiguous translated residues were removed. V3J clonotypes were defined by identical inferred V gene, J gene, and CDR3 amino acid sequence. Percentage overlap between repertoires was computed as shared unique clonotypes divided by the size of the smaller repertoire. Three approaches were used to assess repertoire richness: RTK rarefaction, the Chao1 estimator, and Recon v2.1 estimates of unobserved clonotypes. Generation probabilities for all TCRbeta clonotypes obtained by the gDNA method from four donors were computed using OLGA. Entries here come from immuneACCESS through TCRdb and include only in-frame sequences with V and J called. Some clones fail to appear in such tables; in the studies checked, an unresolved V gene covers under half of the shortfall, and the cause of the remainder is unknown. The V and J calls and clone size come from that table; D and trimming were worked out from the DNA. This sample gives about 710,000 clones in total; approximately 72% of them show up just once. In total, the top ten clones hold under 2% of the sample.

Study-level results and caveats: Clonotypes shared by all four sorted-subset donors showed higher generation probabilities than non-shared clonotypes. Incomplete sequencing was indicated by rarefaction of sorted-subset datasets, despite the large sequencing depth. Naive subsets generally had larger estimated clonotype richness than memory subsets did. Sampling was restricted to blood, and TCR repertoires in tissues likely differ from the TCR repertoires found in blood. When a few donors were compared, the shared fraction of clonotypes was 5% to 6.5% for naive CD4, approximately 3.3% for naive CD8, more than 2% for memory CD4, and 0.35% to 0.5% for memory CD8. Pairwise subsampling indicated that sequencing depth was expected to affect the degree of clonotype sharing among donors. The genetic and exposure-history diversity represented was limited by the small number of donors.

This TCR was recovered from a woman in her twenties or thirties in good health. The sequencing sample was made of memory CD4+ T cells sorted from blood. What the cell subset or site label conveys for this sample: CD45RA-negative fraction.

The CDR3 reads CASRSSAQETQYF. The DNA reads as follows: TGCGCCAGCAGGAGTAGCGCTCAAGAGACCCAGTACTTC. Recombination joined TRBV5-1 with TRBJ2-5, with TRBD2 perhaps the D gene, on 5 matching bases. From its cysteine to its phenylalanine, the CDR3 spans 13 amino acids. The retained sequence is limited to the CDR3, 39 bases, with the frame set at the first base. For CDR1 and CDR2, the germline V gene lists SGHRS and YFSETQ. V is reduced by 5 bases and J by 2 bases, leaving a spacing of 10 bases between them.